These T cell receptor beta chains were read from a single sample in a study of CD8 T cells in ankylosing spondylitis. TCRdb re-called the 5' RACE reads with MiXCR, one entry per CDR3 protein. The table records roughly 120,000 distinct CDR3 sequences, roughly 6.6% of them present only once. Sequencing was done on a sample of blood, either unsorted or a sorted T cell fraction (not recorded which). Every receptor here comes from a male donor with ankylosing spondylitis or in good health (not recorded which). Each CDR3 is given with its conserved first and last residue. The order of the fields is J gene, D gene, clone size, V gene, CDR3 DNA, CDR3 protein. D genes are given only for firm matches. Clone size is given for some rows only: seen once, a few or many times, or a class if the clone is expanded.

>TRBJ1-6|TRBD1|many|TRBV5-1
TGCGCCAGCAGCTTGGGTGGACAGGGAAATTCACCCCTCCACTTT
CASSLGGQGNSPLHF
>TRBJ2-3|TRBD2|many|TRBV4-1
TGCGCCAGCAGCCAAGAGACAGCGGGGGGGCTCCGAGATACGCAGTATTTT
CASSQETAGGLRDTQYF
>TRBJ1-5|.|many|TRBV19
TGTGCCAGTAGTAGGCCTCCCACCGAGGCCGGGGGCAATCAGCCCCAGCATTTT
CASSRPPTEAGGNQPQHF
>TRBJ2-5|TRBD1|many|TRBV10-3
TGTGCCATCAGTGATCGGACAGGTGACCAAGAGACCCAGTACTTC
CAISDRTGDQETQYF
>TRBJ2-7|.|few|TRBV12-3/TRBV12-4
TGTGCCAGCAGCCGGGACAACTACGAGCAGTACTTC
CASSRDNYEQYF
>TRBJ2-7|.|many|TRBV3-1
TGTGCCAGCAGCCGGCAGCGCTACGAGCAGTACTTC
CASSRQRYEQYF
>TRBJ2-7|TRBD1|many|TRBV5-1
TGCGCCAGCAGCTTGATGGGACAGGGAAACTACGAGCAGTACTTC
CASSLMGQGNYEQYF
>TRBJ2-7|TRBD2|many|TRBV20-1
TGCAGTGCTAGATCCCGTACGGGGGGCTACGAGCAGTACTTC
CSARSRTGGYEQYF
>TRBJ2-7|.|many|TRBV7-8
TGTGCCAGCAGCTTCGCCACCTCCTACGAGCAGTACTTC
CASSFATSYEQYF
>TRBJ1-1|.|many|TRBV7-8
TGTGCCAGCAGCTTAGAGCGGTTGGGGAGAAACACTGAAGCTTTCTTT
CASSLERLGRNTEAFF
>TRBJ2-1|TRBD1|many|TRBV12-3/TRBV12-4
TGTGCCAGCAGTGTGGGACAGGGGTCCTACAATGAGCAGTTCTTC
CASSVGQGSYNEQFF
>TRBJ2-1|.|many|TRBV20-1
TGCAGTGCTAATAAAGCGGGCGATGAGCAGTTCTTC
CSANKAGDEQFF
>TRBJ2-7|.|many|TRBV7-3
TGTGCCAGCAGCTCCACCCTTACAGGGTGGGACGAGCAGTACTTC
CASSSTLTGWDEQYF
>TRBJ1-2|.|many|TRBV20-1
TGCAGTGCTAGAGGGTCGGACACCGGTACAGCTAACTATGGCTACACCTTC
CSARGSDTGTANYGYTF
>TRBJ2-7|TRBD2|many|TRBV3-1
TGTGCCAGCAGCCAAGAGAGTCTAGCGGGAGTCGCCTACGAGCAGTACTTC
CASSQESLAGVAYEQYF
>TRBJ1-4|.|few|TRBV27
TGTGCCAGCAGTTTCGGCGGAGCTACTGAAAAACTGTTTTTT
CASSFGGATEKLFF
>TRBJ2-3|.|.|TRBV2
TGTGCCAGCGTGGGACTTTCTCTCACAGATACGCAGTATTTT
CASVGLSLTDTQYF
>TRBJ2-5|.|many|TRBV7-2
TGTGCCAGCAGCTTAATGTCTAGGCAAACCCAAGAGACCCAGTACTTC
CASSLMSRQTQETQYF
>TRBJ2-5|.|many|TRBV6-5
TGTGCCAGCAGTTACCCCTCGGACGGGAAAGAGACCCAGTACTTC
CASSYPSDGKETQYF
>TRBJ2-7|TRBD1|many|TRBV5-1
TGCGCCAGCAGCCTCGACAGGGAGTCCTACGAGCAGTACTTC
CASSLDRESYEQYF
>TRBJ1-1|.|.|TRBV15
TGTGCCACCAGCAGATCCCAGACAGAGCTTGAAGCTTTCTTT
CATSRSQTELEAFF
>TRBJ1-1|.|many|TRBV12-3/TRBV12-4
TGTGCCAGCAGCTCCGGACGATCTGAAGCTTTCTTT
CASSSGRSEAFF
>TRBJ1-5|TRBD1|many|TRBV7-3
TGTGCCAGCAGCCAGACAGGGGGCGCGGGTCAGCCCCAGCATTTT
CASSQTGGAGQPQHF
>TRBJ1-5|.|many|TRBV7-2
TGTGCCAGCAGCCCCGGGCTTGCCCATCAGCCCCAGCATTTT
CASSPGLAHQPQHF
>TRBJ2-7|.|many|TRBV18
TGTGCCAGCTCACCCTCTCATGGGACAAGGGACCCCTACGAGCAGTACTTC
CASSPSHGTRDPYEQYF
>TRBJ1-5|.|many|TRBV9
TGTGCCAGCAGCGTAGACACAGGCAACAATCAGCCCCAGCATTTT
CASSVDTGNNQPQHF
>TRBJ2-7|.|many|TRBV25-1
TGTGCCAGCAGTGATAATCTGGCGAGCGAGCAGTACTTC
CASSDNLASEQYF
>TRBJ2-1|.|many|TRBV7-3
TGTGCCAGCAGCTTGGACGTTAATTACAATGAGCAGTTCTTC
CASSLDVNYNEQFF
>TRBJ2-2|.|many|TRBV5-1
TGCGCCAGCAGCCCGGAGAACACCGGGGAGCTGTTTTTT
CASSPENTGELFF